Included here is one T cell receptor (beta chain) sequence, with context. This sample is drawn from a study of T cell responses to AZD1222 COVID-19 vaccine. Clones were sequenced by immunoSEQ multiplex PCR, and TCRdb holds only the in-frame ones, with some missing. This sample has 95,000 to 150,000 clones, with just under 90% found just once. This clonotype was obtained from an adult in good health. Here the sequenced sample was peripheral blood, taken on day 0 of AZD1222 vaccination.

The CDR3 nucleotides read TGTGCCAGTAAGGACAGGGGGTTTCCCAATCAGCCCCAGCATTTT. Translating it yields CASKDRGFPNQPQHF. The rearrangement joins TRBV19 to TRBJ1-5, with TRBD1 identical over 10 bases. The V gene's germline CDR1 is LNHDA and CDR2 SQIVND (reference sequence). J gave up 3 bases and V 7 bases, and 6 bases lay outside the gene matches. The CDR3 loop spans 15 amino acids.